The source of this TCR beta chain is a study of shared clonotypes between healthy human individuals. The repertoire was sequenced with immunoSEQ multiplex PCR; TCRdb's copy has only in-frame clones and lacks some. The table records 2,500,000 or so clones, about nine tenths of them present only once. Naive CD4+ cells were CD45RA-selected; the remaining cells were memory. This CDR3 is 16 amino acids long. Germline V gene sequence: CDR1 SGHTA, CDR2 FQGNSA. V gave up 5 bases and J gave up 2 bases; unmatched junction bases: 9. The clonotype was recovered from a man aged 18-30 years in good health. Some clones in this sample may be carry-over from other donors' samples. The rearrangement links TRBV7-2 to TRBJ2-3; the match to TRBD2 covers 8 bases. The sequenced material came from naive CD4+ T cells from PBMCs. The subset is: CD45RA+ positively selected. The CDR3 nucleotides read TGTGCCAGCAGCGCTACGCGGGGGGACAACACAGATACGCAGTATTTT. Translation: CASSATRGDNTDTQYF.